What follows are 25 T cell receptor beta chains derived from one specimen sequenced in a study of vaccination and CD4 T cells after COVID-19 (dated by TCRdb to between 2021 and 2024). Preparation of the library involved PCR. This sample was sequenced with an Illumina iSeq 100. TCRdb reprocessing: public reads trimmed at Q25 with fastp, clones called with MiXCR, in-frame beta chains kept. CDR3 protein duplicates are merged, each entry listing the most common genes and DNA. The sample table holds about 18,000 distinct CDR3 sequences, of which less than 80% were seen once. Of the sample, approximately 1% falls within the top ten clones. The sequencing used CD4+ T cells from blood, collected before SARS-CoV-2 vaccination. The receptors stem from a human donor who had recovered from COVID-19.

The J gene is TRBJ1-2, the V gene TRBV20-1; 9 nucleotides agree with TRBD1. Trimming took 0 bases from V and 7 from J; bases not matched to a gene: 6. Germline assignment: CDR1 DFQATT and CDR2 SNEGSKA (reference sequence). CDR3 size: 14 residues. As DNA, the CDR3 is TGCAGTGCTAGAGAGCCCGGGACAGGGACTGGCTACACCTTC. Amino acids: CSAREPGTGTGYTF.

This chain joins TRBV12-3 or TRBV12-4 and TRBJ2-1; TRBD2 matches at 7 bases. The CDR3 contains 14 residues. J gave up 8 bases and V 4 bases, and 8 bases lay outside the gene matches. The CDR3 sequence is CASSSTGGGHEQFF. The CDR3 bases are TGTGCCAGCAGTTCGACGGGAGGAGGCCATGAGCAGTTCTTC.

This chain links TRBV2 with TRBJ2-5; D is possibly TRBD2 (6 bases). The germline V gene has CDR1 SNHLY and CDR2 FYNNEI. The CDR3 totals 15 residues. Between the trimmed V and J ends, which lost 5 bases and 4 bases, there was a span of 17 bases. CDR3 nucleotides: TGTGCCAGCAGTCGAATGGAGGGGACGGGAGAGACCCAGTACTTC. Translation gives CASSRMEGTGETQYF.

The gene calls are TRBV15 and TRBJ2-1; D is possibly TRBD2 (6 bases). Trimming cost V 5 bases and J 13 bases, with 12 bases left between them. CDR1 is LNHNV, CDR2 YYDKDF, per germline (reference sequence). The CDR3 runs 11 residues. As DNA, the CDR3 is TGTGCCACCAGCGGATATGGGACTCAGTTCTTC. Its translation is CATSGYGTQFF.

The chain recombines TRBV27 with TRBJ1-1, with D perhaps TRBD1 (5 bases). Germline CDR1 MNHEY, CDR2 SMNVEV (reference sequence). There are 17 residues in the CDR3. Trimming left V 5 bases short and J 4 bases short, with 23 bases between. CDR3 sequence reads: CASSPADRRGGGTEAFF. In DNA form, the CDR3 reads TGTGCCAGCAGTCCCGCAGACCGACGGGGCGGGGGCACTGAAGCTTTCTTT.

This clonotype was seen more than once but under ten times. The chain couples TRBV20-1 to TRBJ1-2, with 7 positions matching TRBD1. The CDR3 consists of 14 residues. V shed 4 bases and J 4 bases; nucleotides not matched to a gene: 9. The germline CDR1 and CDR2 sequences are DFQATT and SNEGSKA (reference sequence). CDR3 DNA sequence: TGCAGTGCTATAAGGCGACAGGGCGGCTATGGCTACACCTTC. Translation gives CSAIRRQGGYGYTF.

Only a few counts were recorded for this clonotype. The V gene is TRBV6-1, the J gene TRBJ2-3, with no clear D. V shed 7 bases and J shed 2 bases, with 13 bases lying between them. Germline CDR1 MNHNS, CDR2 SASEGT. The CDR3 is made up of 14 amino acids. CDR3 amino acids: CASTRELPTDTQYF. The CDR3 DNA is TGTGCCAGCACCCGAGAACTACCCACAGATACGCAGTATTTT.

Only a few counts were recorded for this clonotype. The chain links TRBV6-2 or TRBV6-3 to TRBJ2-5; D is possibly TRBD2 (5 bases). Trimming removed 3 bases from V and 3 bases from J, with 17 bases in between. Germline V CDR1 and CDR2: MNHEY, SVGEGT. The CDR3 is 16 amino acids. The CDR3 region has the DNA TGTGCCAGCAGTTATGGCGCGGAGGACCACGAAGAGACCCAGTACTTC. It is translated as CASSYGAEDHEETQYF.

CDR3 nucleotides: TGTGCCACCAGCAGAGATTTACGGCGGGTCTATGGCTACACCTTC. This codes for CATSRDLRRVYGYTF. The rearrangement links TRBV15 to TRBJ1-2; D is uncertain. The CDR3 is made up of 15 amino acids. Germline V lookup: CDR1 LNHNV, CDR2 YYDKDF (reference sequence). Trimming removed 0 bases from V and 4 bases from J, with 12 bases in between.

This chain connects TRBV14 to TRBJ2-7; 12 nucleotides align to TRBD1. The V and J ends lost 6 bases and 9 bases, in that order; junction bases with no gene match: 12. The CDR3 extends over 15 amino acids. Germline lookup yields CDR1 SGHDN and CDR2 FVKESK. In DNA, the CDR3 is TGTGCCAGCAGTACCTCCGGGACAGGGGGCCGGGGGCAGTACTTC. Residues: CASSTSGTGGRGQYF.

This rearrangement joins TRBV7-9 to TRBJ1-1; D is undetermined. Germline CDR1 is SEHNR and CDR2 is FQNEAQ (reference sequence). The V gene lost 10 bases and the J gene lost 11 bases, with 8 bases spanning the gap. The CDR3 is 8 residues long. The CDR3 DNA sequence: TGTGCCACAAAGACGGCTTTCTTT. Translating gives CATKTAFF.

The chain links TRBV2 to TRBJ2-1; perhaps D is TRBD1 or TRBD2 (5 bases each). Germline V gene sequence: CDR1 SNHLY, CDR2 FYNNEI. The CDR3 sequence is 16 residues long. V was clipped by 4 bases and J by 6 bases, with 19 bases between them. The CDR3 nucleotides read TGTGCCAGCAGTGGTCGTCCCGGGACGTTGGGCAATGAGCAGTTCTTC. Translation: CASSGRPGTLGNEQFF.

This clonotype was found once. The V and J genes are TRBV7-2 and TRBJ1-2, with 9 bases that match TRBD1. The germline V gene encodes CDR1 SGHTA and CDR2 FQGNSA. This CDR3 is built from 16 residues. V lost 2 bases, J lost 7 bases, and 11 bases stayed unmatched. The CDR3 sequence is CASSLLGTGTGTGYTF. The CDR3 region has the DNA TGTGCCAGCAGCTTATTGGGGACCGGGACAGGGACTGGCTACACCTTC.

The rearrangement uses TRBV5-1 and TRBJ2-7; weak D call: TRBD1 (6 bases). In germline, CDR1 is SGHRS, CDR2 YFSETQ. The length of the CDR3 is 14 residues. Trimming took off 0 bases at V and 2 bases at J, with 9 bases between the two ends. CDR3 coding DNA: TGCGCCAGCAGCTTGGATGGGGGCCCCTACGAGCAGTACTTC. The encoded protein is CASSLDGGPYEQYF.

This CDR3 is CASSLLPSFGEQFF. DNA of the CDR3: TGTGCCAGCAGCTTACTTCCTAGTTTTGGTGAGCAGTTCTTC. V gene TRBV7-9 combines with J gene TRBJ2-1; D remains unclear. This CDR3 is 14 amino acids long. CDR1 is SEHNR and CDR2 is FQNEAQ in the germline V gene (reference sequence). Deletions cut 2 bases from V and 9 bases from J, with 14 bases between.

CDR3 amino acids: CASTRGQGQETQYF. CDR3 coding DNA: TGCGCCAGTACCCGCGGACAGGGACAAGAGACCCAGTACTTC. The chain employs TRBV5-1 and TRBJ2-5, with 8 bases aligning to TRBD1. CDR1 SGHRS and CDR2 YFSETQ come from the germline V gene. After removal of 8 bases from V and 2 bases from J, the junction contained 8 bases not matched to a gene. The CDR3 spans 14 residues.

V is TRBV20-1 and J is TRBJ2-2; unclear D gene. CDR1 is DFQATT and CDR2 is SNEGSKA in the germline V gene (reference sequence). The CDR3 covers 17 residues. V was trimmed by 1 base and J by 0 bases, leaving 15 bases between them. The CDR3: CSARASRKGPNTGELFF. DNA for the CDR3: TGCAGTGCTAGAGCCTCCCGCAAGGGCCCGAACACCGGGGAGCTGTTTTTT.

The V and J genes are TRBV24-1 and TRBJ2-2; 8 bases are shared with TRBD1. The V gene's germline CDR1 is KGHDR and CDR2 SFDVKD. The junction had 2 bases not matched to a gene; V was cut back by 0 bases and J by 3 bases. This CDR3 has 16 amino acids. The CDR3 loop reads CATSDLAGGDTGELFF. CDR3 DNA: TGTGCCACCAGTGATTTGGCAGGGGGCGACACCGGGGAGCTGTTTTTT.

For the CDR3, the DNA is TGTGCCAGCAGCCGGACTGACACAGATACGCAGTATTTT. Translating gives CASSRTDTDTQYF. The J gene is TRBJ2-3, the V gene TRBV7-9, with D tentatively TRBD2 (5 bases). CDR1 and CDR2 from the germline V gene are SEHNR and FQNEAQ (reference sequence). This CDR3 comprises 13 residues. V lost 5 bases, J lost 2 bases, and 8 bases lay in between.

The chain employs TRBV20-1 and TRBJ2-5; D is uncertain. V lost 0 bases to trimming and J lost 4 bases, with 15 bases between them. The CDR3 runs to 15 residues. Germline V gene data show CDR1 as DFQATT and CDR2 as SNEGSKA (reference sequence). The CDR3: CSARDVSPTVETQYF. The DNA for the CDR3 is TGCAGTGCTAGAGATGTCTCTCCGACCGTAGAGACCCAGTACTTC.

The chain joins TRBV20-1 to TRBJ1-1, with a tentative D call TRBD1 (6 bases). V shed 0 bases and J shed 1 base, with 9 bases lying between them. The CDR3 consists of 14 residues. Germline V gene lookup returns CDR1 DFQATT and CDR2 SNEGSKA (reference sequence). DNA of the CDR3: TGCAGTGCTAGAGAAGGCAGGGGGAACACTGAAGCTTTCTTT. It codes for CSAREGRGNTEAFF.

The chain recombines TRBV7-9 with TRBJ2-3; TRBD2 might be the D (6 bases). The V gene's germline CDR1 is SEHNR and CDR2 FQNEAQ (reference sequence). The CDR3 is 14 residues long. V was clipped by 11 bases and J by 4 bases, with 19 bases between them. The CDR3 protein is CAFRLGGVADTQYF. The CDR3 DNA follows: TGTGCCTTCCGGTTGGGAGGTGTGGCAGATACGCAGTATTTT.

The genes are TRBV11-3 and TRBJ2-5, with a possible D match to TRBD2 (6 bases). The CDR3 length is 14 residues. Per the germline V gene, CDR1 is SGHNT and CDR2 is YENEEA. V lost 4 bases, J lost 4 bases, and 13 bases lay in between. The CDR3 here is CASSSREDGETQYF. Written as DNA, the CDR3 is TGTGCCAGCAGCTCGAGGGAGGATGGAGAGACCCAGTACTTC.

The chain carries TRBV28 and TRBJ2-7, with 12 bases identical to TRBD2. V dropped 6 bases and J dropped 3; count of bases not matched to a gene: 0. The CDR3 has 13 residues. The V gene's germline CDR1 is MDHEN and CDR2 SYDVKM. This chain's CDR3 is CASRLAGGYEQYF. The CDR3, as DNA: TGTGCCAGCAGACTAGCGGGGGGCTACGAGCAGTACTTC.

The genes are TRBV5-8 and TRBJ2-1; D gene ambiguous. CDR1 is SGHTS and CDR2 is YDEGEE in the germline V gene. This CDR3 comprises 14 residues. Deletions cut 4 bases from V and 1 base from J, with 9 bases between. CDR3 protein: CASSPVVSYNEQFF. As DNA, the CDR3 is TGTGCCAGCAGCCCAGTGGTATCCTACAATGAGCAGTTCTTC.